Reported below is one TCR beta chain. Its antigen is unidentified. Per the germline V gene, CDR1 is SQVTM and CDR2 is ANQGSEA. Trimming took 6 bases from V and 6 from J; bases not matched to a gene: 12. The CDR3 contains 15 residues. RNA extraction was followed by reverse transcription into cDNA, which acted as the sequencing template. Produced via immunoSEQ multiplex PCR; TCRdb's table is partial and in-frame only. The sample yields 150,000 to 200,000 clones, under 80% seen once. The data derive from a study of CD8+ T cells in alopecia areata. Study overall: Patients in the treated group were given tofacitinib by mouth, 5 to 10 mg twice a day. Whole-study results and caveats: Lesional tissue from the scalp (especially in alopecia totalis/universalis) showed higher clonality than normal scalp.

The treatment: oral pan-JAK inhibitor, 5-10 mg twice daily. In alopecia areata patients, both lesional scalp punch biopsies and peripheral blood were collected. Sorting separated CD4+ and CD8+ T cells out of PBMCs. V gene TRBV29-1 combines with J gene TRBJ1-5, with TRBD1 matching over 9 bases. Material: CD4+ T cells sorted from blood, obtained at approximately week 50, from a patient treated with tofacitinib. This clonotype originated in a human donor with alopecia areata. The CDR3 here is CSVLQGADLSQPQHF. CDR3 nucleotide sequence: TGCAGCGTCCTACAGGGGGCTGATTTAAGTCAGCCCCAGCATTTT.